This TCR beta chain was sequenced during a study of human T cells and chemical hapten exposure. This clonotype was detected many times. Its antigen is still unknown. Study-wide results and caveats: Once DPC sensitization occurred, TCRs above 1 in 1000 frequency showed no change. While controls formed fewer of them, expanded TCRs formed significantly more large CDR3 similarity clusters.

A single record per CDR3 protein comes from TCRdb applying MiXCR to the RACE reads. The sample has roughly 110,000 distinct CDR3 sequences; less than 15% are singletons. Per germline, CDR1 MNHEY and CDR2 SVGAGI. The length of the CDR3 is 14 residues. Trimming left V 0 bases short and J 3 bases short, with 7 bases between. Time point given: pre-sensitization, week 0. Described treatment: therapeutic diphenylcyclopropenone sensitization with weekly scalp DPC. The authors extracted total RNA from unfractionated whole blood. The TCR was taken from a woman in her forties or fifties with alopecia areata. Some clones in this sample may be carry-over from other donors' samples. Source: whole blood, taken in connection with sensitization to the hapten diphenylcyclopropenone (DPC). This chain connects TRBV6-5 to TRBJ2-3, with D hard to call. For the CDR3, the DNA is TGTGCCAGCAGTTACTCGAGGTCAACAGATACGCAGTATTTT. It codes for CASSYSRSTDTQYF.